The next 7 T cell receptor beta chains were all read from a single sample in a study of T cell responses to AZD1222 COVID-19 vaccine. Assay: immunoSEQ multiplex PCR; the TCRdb copy retains only in-frame clones and omits some. The sample shows some 170,000 clones, 90% to 95% of them seen only once. The sequencing here drew on peripheral blood, taken on day 0 of MenACWY control vaccination. All receptors come from an adult in good health.

This chain joins TRBV24-1 and TRBJ1-2, with D hard to call. CDR1 and CDR2 from the germline V gene are KGHDR and SFDVKD. The CDR3 covers 13 residues. The V end was cut by 6 bases, the J end by 0 bases, with 7 bases between. The CDR3 DNA follows: TGTGCCACCAGTTGGGGTCCTAACTATGGCTACACCTTC. Its protein product is CATSWGPNYGYTF.

V and J are TRBV7-2 and TRBJ2-2, with D unresolved. CDR3 length: 14 amino acids. From germline, CDR1 is SGHTA and CDR2 FQGNSA. V was trimmed by 0 bases and J by 1 base, leaving 3 bases between them. CDR3 nucleotides: TGTGCCAGCAGCTTAGCGGAGAACACCGGGGAGCTGTTTTTT. This gives the protein CASSLAENTGELFF.

J is TRBJ2-3 and V is TRBV24-1, with TRBD1 matching 7 bases. The CDR3 is made up of 18 amino acids. Trimming removed 3 bases from V and 3 bases from J; junction bases left unmatched: 14. The germline V gene has CDR1 KGHDR and CDR2 SFDVKD. The CDR3 reads CATSDEPRTGRRTDTQYF. The CDR3, as DNA: TGTGCCACCAGTGATGAACCTCGGACAGGCCGGAGGACAGATACGCAGTATTTT.

The chain is built from TRBV6-5 and TRBJ1-6; tentative D call: TRBD1 (5 bases). CDR3 length: 15 residues. CDR1 MNHEY and CDR2 SVGAGI come from the germline V gene. V lost 4 bases and J 4 bases, leaving 11 bases between the germline ends. CDR3 sequence reads: CASSWDGLYNSPLHF. CDR3 DNA sequence: TGTGCCAGCAGTTGGGACGGCTTATATAATTCACCCCTCCACTTT.

The chain links TRBV5-1 to TRBJ2-3; D may be TRBD1 or TRBD2 (5 bases each). The length of the CDR3 is 15 residues. Germline assignment: CDR1 SGHRS and CDR2 YFSETQ. V lost 0 bases, J lost 2 bases, and 10 bases lay in between. The CDR3 region is CASSLAGTFTDTQYF. Written as DNA, the CDR3 is TGCGCCAGCAGCTTGGCCGGGACCTTCACAGATACGCAGTATTTT. Full variable domain (rest looked up from reference TRBV5-1 and TRBJ2-3): KAGVTQTPRYLIKTRGQQVTLSCSPISGHRSVSWYQQTPGQGLQFLFEYFSETQRNKGNFPGRFSGRQFSNSRSEMNVSTLELGDSALYLCASSLAGTFTDTQYFGPGTRLTVL.

The chain combines TRBV6-5 with TRBJ1-2; TRBD1 might be the D (6 bases). CDR1 and CDR2 from the germline V gene are MNHEY and SVGAGI. Trimming removed 6 bases from V and 3 bases from J, with 11 bases in between. The CDR3 contains 13 residues. This CDR3 reads CASSRGSDYGYTF. DNA for the CDR3: TGTGCCAGCAGCAGGGGATCGGACTATGGCTACACCTTC.

This chain links TRBV6-1 with TRBJ2-5; D gene ambiguous. The CDR3 is made up of 11 amino acids. V was shortened by 5 bases and J by 1 base, with 2 bases between the two germline ends. The germline gives CDR1 MNHNS, CDR2 SASEGT. As DNA, the CDR3 is TGTGCCAGCAGTACCCAAGAGACCCAGTACTTC. This sequence encodes CASSTQETQYF.